This TCR beta chain was profiled in a study of Ad26.COV2.S vaccination and SARS-CoV-2 variants. Study overall: The study gave Ad26.COV2.S intramuscularly, once or twice 56 days apart.

Study-wide results and caveats: A substantial breadth of spike-specific CD8+ and CD4+ T cell responses after vaccination has been reported.

As regards this clone: Its specificity is unknown.

TCRdb's copy holds only in-frame clones and misses some; the assay was immunoSEQ multiplex PCR. This repertoire shows 400,000 to 500,000 clones, approximately 90% found once; its top ten account for less than 4.5%. Documented treatment: 15 to 20 received Ad26.COV2.S at low or high dose, single or two shots; several received placebo; per-sample allocation not given. The samples date from day 63 after the first vaccine or placebo injection. An adult of 18-55 years in Boston served as donor. The sequences come from peripheral blood, collected in a trial of Ad26.COV2.S vaccine versus placebo. The receptor's source is a person aged 18-60 years who received the Ad26.COV2.S COVID-19 vaccine or a placebo.

The CDR3 spells CASSKADRRKEQYF. The CDR3 DNA reads as TGTGCCAGCAGCAAAGCCGACCGGCGGAAGGAGCAGTACTTC. The chain employs TRBV21-1 and TRBJ2-7; TRBD2 is the table's D call and was not checked against the DNA. TRBV21-1 corresponds to a pseudogene. The CDR3 is 14 amino acids.